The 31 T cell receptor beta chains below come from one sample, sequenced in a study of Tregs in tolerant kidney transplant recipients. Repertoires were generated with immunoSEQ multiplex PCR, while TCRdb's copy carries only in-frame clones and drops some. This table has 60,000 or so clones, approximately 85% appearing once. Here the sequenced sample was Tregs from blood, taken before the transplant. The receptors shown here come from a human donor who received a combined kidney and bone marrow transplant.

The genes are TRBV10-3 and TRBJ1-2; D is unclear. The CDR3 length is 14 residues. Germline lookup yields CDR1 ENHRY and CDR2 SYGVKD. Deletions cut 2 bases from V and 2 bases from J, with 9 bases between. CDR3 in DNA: TGTGCCATCAGTGAGGTGACCGCAAACTATGGCTACACCTTC. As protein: CAISEVTANYGYTF.

The CDR3, as DNA: TGTGCCAGCAGTGCCCCAGGGTATCGCTACGAGCAGTACTTC. It encodes CASSAPGYRYEQYF. The rearrangement links TRBV27 to TRBJ2-7, with a possible D match to TRBD1 (5 bases). The CDR3 covers 14 residues. The germline V gene has CDR1 MNHEY and CDR2 SMNVEV (reference sequence). V was shortened by 5 bases and J by 3 bases, with 14 bases between the two germline ends.

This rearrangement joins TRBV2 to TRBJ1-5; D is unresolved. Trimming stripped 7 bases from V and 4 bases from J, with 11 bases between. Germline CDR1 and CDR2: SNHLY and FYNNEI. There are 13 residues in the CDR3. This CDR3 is CASIGVPNQPQHF. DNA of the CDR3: TGTGCCAGCATTGGGGTGCCGAATCAGCCCCAGCATTTT. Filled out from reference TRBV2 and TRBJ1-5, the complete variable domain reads EPEVTQTPSHQVTQMGQEVILRCVPISNHLYFYWYRQILGQKVEFLVSFYNNEISEKSEIFDDQFSVERPDGSNFTLKIRSTKLEDSAMYFCASIGVPNQPQHFGDGTRLSIL.

CDR3 nucleotide sequence: TGTGCCAGCAGCCACGGGACTACCCAGTTCTTC. It specifies CASSHGTTQFF. The rearrangement joins TRBV14 to TRBJ2-1, with 7 bases lining up with TRBD2. CDR1 is SGHDN and CDR2 is FVKESK in the germline V gene. With V trimmed by 3 bases and J by 13 bases, 3 bases remained unmatched. The CDR3 extends over 11 amino acids.

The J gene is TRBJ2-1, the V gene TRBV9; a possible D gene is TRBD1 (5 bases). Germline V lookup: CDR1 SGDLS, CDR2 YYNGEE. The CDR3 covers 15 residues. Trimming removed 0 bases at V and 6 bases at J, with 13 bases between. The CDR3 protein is CASSVEGRLVNEQFF. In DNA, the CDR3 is TGTGCCAGCAGCGTAGAGGGGCGGTTAGTCAATGAGCAGTTCTTC.

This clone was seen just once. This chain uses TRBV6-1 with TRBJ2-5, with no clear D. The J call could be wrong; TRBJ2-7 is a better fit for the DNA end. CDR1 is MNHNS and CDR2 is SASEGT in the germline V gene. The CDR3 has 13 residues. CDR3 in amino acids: CASTSPLNYEQYF. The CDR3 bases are TGTGCCAGCACCTCTCCCCTTAACTACGAGCAGTACTTC.

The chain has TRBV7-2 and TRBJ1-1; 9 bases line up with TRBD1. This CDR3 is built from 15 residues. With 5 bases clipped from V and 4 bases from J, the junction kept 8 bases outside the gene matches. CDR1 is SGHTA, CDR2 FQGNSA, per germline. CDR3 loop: CASSPGTGTRTEAFF. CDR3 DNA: TGTGCCAGCAGCCCGGGGACAGGGACGCGCACTGAAGCTTTCTTT. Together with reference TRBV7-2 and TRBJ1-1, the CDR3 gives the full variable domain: GAGVSQSPSNKVTEKGKDVELRCDPISGHTALYWYRQSLGQGLEFLIYFQGNSAPDKSGLPSDRFSAERTGGSVSTLTIQRTQQEDSAVYLCASSPGTGTRTEAFFGQGTRLTVV.

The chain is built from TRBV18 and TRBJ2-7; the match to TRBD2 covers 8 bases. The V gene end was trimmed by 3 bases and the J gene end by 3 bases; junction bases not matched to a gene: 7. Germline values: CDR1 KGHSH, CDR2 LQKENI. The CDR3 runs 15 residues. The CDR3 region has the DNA TGTGCCAGCTCACCGTCCTCGGGACTAGGCTACGAGCAGTACTTC. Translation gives CASSPSSGLGYEQYF.

This chain's CDR3 is CASSYRNTEAFF. As DNA, the CDR3 is TGTGCCAGCAGTTACAGGAACACTGAAGCTTTCTTT. The J gene is TRBJ1-1, the V gene TRBV6-5; D call uncertain. Germline V gives CDR1 MNHEY, CDR2 SVGAGI. With 2 bases removed from V and 1 base from J, the gap between germline ends came to 2 bases. The CDR3 loop spans 12 amino acids.

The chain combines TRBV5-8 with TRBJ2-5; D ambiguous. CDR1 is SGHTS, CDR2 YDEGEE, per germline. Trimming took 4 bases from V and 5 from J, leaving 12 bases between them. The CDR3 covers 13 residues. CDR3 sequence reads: CASSASIGETQYF. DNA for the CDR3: TGTGCCAGCAGCGCATCCATTGGGGAGACCCAGTACTTC.

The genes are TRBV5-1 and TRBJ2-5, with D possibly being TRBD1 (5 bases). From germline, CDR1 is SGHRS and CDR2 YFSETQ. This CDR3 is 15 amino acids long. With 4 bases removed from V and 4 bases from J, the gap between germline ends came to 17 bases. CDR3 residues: CASSQSPQGGETQYF. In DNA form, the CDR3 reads TGCGCCAGCAGCCAGAGCCCGCAGGGTGGAGAGACCCAGTACTTC.

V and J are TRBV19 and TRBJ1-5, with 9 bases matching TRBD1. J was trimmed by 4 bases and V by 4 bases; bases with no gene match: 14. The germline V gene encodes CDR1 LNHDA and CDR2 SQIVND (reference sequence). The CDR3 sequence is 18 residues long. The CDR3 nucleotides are TGTGCCAGTAGTACCCGGGTGGGGACAGGGAAGAATAATCAGCCCCAGCATTTT. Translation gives CASSTRVGTGKNNQPQHF.

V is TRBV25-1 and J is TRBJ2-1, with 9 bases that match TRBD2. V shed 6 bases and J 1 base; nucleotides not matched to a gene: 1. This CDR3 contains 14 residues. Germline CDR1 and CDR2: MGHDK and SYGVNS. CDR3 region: CASRSGRSYNEQFF. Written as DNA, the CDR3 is TGTGCCAGCAGAAGCGGGAGGTCCTACAATGAGCAGTTCTTC.

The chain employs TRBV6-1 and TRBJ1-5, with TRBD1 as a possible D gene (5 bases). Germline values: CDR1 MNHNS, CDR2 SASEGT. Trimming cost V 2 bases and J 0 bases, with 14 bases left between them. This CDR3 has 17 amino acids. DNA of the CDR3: TGTGCCAGCAGTGAAAACAATGGGGCCTATAGCAATCAGCCCCAGCATTTT. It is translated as CASSENNGAYSNQPQHF.

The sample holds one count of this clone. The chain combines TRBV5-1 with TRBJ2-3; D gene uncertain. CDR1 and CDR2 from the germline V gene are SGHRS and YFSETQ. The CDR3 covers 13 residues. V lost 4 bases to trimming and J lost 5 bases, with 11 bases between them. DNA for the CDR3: TGCGCCAGCAGCACCCAAATCAGAGATACGCAGTATTTT. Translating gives CASSTQIRDTQYF. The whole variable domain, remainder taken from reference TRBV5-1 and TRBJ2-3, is KAGVTQTPRYLIKTRGQQVTLSCSPISGHRSVSWYQQTPGQGLQFLFEYFSETQRNKGNFPGRFSGRQFSNSRSEMNVSTLELGDSALYLCASSTQIRDTQYFGPGTRLTVL.

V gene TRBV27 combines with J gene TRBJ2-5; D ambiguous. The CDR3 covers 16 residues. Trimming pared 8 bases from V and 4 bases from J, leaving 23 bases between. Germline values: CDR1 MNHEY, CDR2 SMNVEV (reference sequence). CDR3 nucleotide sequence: TGTGCCAGCCGTAGGGCCAGGTATTCCCTGGGAGAGACCCAGTACTTC. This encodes CASRRARYSLGETQYF.

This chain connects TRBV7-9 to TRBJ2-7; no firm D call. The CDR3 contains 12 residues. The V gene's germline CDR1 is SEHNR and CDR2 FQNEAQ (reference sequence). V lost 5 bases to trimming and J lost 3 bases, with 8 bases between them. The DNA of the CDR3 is TGTGCCAGCAGCCTACATGGCTACGAGCAGTACTTC. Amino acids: CASSLHGYEQYF.

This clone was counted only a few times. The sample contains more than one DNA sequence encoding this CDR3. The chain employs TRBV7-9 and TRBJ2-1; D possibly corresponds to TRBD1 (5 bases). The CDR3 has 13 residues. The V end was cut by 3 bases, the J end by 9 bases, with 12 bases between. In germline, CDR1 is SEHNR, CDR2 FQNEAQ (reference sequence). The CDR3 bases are TGTGCCAGCAGCTTGGACAATTCAGCTGAGCAGTTCTTC. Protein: CASSLDNSAEQFF.

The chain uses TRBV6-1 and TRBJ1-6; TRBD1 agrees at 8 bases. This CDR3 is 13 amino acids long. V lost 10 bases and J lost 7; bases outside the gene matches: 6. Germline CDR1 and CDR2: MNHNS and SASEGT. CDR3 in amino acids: CAIRTGLNSPLHF. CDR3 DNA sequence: TGTGCCATAAGGACAGGGTTGAATTCACCCCTCCACTTT.

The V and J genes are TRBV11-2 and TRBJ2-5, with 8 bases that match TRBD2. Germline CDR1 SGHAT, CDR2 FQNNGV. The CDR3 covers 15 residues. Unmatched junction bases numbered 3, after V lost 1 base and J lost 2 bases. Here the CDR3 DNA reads TGTGCCAGCAGCTTAGGGGGACTAGGGCAAGAGACCCAGTACTTC. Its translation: CASSLGGLGQETQYF.

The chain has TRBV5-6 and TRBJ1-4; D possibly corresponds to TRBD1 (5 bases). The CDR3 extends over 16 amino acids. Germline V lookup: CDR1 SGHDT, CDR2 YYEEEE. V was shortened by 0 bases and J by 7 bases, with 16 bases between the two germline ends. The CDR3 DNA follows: TGTGCCAGCAGCTTGGTTGGGGCCAGGTCGGGTGAAAAACTGTTTTTT. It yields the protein CASSLVGARSGEKLFF.

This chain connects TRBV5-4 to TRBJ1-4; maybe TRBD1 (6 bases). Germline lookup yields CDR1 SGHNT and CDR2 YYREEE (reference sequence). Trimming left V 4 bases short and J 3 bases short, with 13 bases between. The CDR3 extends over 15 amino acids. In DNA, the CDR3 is TGTGCCAGCAGCGAACCGGGACACCCTAATGAAAAACTGTTTTTT. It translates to CASSEPGHPNEKLFF.

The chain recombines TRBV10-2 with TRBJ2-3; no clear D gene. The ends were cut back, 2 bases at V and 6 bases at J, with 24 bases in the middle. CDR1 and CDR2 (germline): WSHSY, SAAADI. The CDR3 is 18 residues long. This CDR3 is CASSEGPPRPTSRDTQYF. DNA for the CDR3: TGCGCCAGCAGTGAGGGGCCCCCTAGGCCCACTTCTCGCGATACGCAGTATTTT.

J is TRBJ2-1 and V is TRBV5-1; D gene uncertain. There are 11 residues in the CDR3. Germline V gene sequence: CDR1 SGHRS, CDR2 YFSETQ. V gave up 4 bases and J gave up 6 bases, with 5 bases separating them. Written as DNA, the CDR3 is TGCGCCAGCAGCAAAGCCAATGAGCAGTTCTTC. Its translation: CASSKANEQFF.

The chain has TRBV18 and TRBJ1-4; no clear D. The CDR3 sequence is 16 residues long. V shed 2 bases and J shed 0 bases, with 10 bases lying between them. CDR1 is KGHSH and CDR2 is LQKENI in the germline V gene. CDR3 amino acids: CASSPSGKSTNEKLFF. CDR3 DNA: TGTGCCAGCTCACCATCCGGGAAGTCAACTAATGAAAAACTGTTTTTT.

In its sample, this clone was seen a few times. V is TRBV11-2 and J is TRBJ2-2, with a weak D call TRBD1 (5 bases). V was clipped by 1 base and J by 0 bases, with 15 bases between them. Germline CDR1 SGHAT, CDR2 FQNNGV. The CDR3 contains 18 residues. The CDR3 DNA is TGTGCCAGCAGCTTAGGGACAAGGCTCGTAGCGAACACCGGGGAGCTGTTTTTT. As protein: CASSLGTRLVANTGELFF.

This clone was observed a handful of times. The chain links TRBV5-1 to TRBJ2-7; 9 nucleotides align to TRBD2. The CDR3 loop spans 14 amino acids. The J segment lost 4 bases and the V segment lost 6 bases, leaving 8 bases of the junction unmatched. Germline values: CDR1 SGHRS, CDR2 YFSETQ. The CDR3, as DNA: TGCGCCAGCACCCTGACTAGCGGATTTTACGAGCAGTACTTC. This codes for CASTLTSGFYEQYF.

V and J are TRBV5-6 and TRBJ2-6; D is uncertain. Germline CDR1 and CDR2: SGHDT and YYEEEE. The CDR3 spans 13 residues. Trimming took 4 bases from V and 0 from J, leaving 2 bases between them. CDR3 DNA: TGTGCCAGCAGCATCTCTGGGGCCAACGTCCTGACTTTC. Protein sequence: CASSISGANVLTF.

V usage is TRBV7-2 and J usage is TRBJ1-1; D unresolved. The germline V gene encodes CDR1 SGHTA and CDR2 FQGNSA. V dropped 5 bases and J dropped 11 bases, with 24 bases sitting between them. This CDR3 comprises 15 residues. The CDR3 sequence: CASSTGLLGGFAAFF. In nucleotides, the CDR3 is TGTGCCAGCAGCACCGGCTTATTGGGCGGGTTTGCGGCTTTCTTT.

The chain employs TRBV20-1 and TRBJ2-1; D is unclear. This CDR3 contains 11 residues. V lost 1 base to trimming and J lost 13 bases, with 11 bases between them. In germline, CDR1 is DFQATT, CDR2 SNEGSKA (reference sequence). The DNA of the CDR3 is TGCAGTGCTAGAGGTGCTTCGGGTCAGTTCTTC. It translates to CSARGASGQFF.

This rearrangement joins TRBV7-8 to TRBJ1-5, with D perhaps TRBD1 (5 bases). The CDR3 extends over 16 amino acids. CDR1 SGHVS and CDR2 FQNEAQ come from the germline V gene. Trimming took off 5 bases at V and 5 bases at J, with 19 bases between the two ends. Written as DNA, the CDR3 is TGTGCCAGCAGCGCCCCGGGACTTCTGTTGGATCAGCCCCAGCATTTT. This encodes CASSAPGLLLDQPQHF.